This T cell receptor beta chain emerged from a study of blood T cell repertoires in COVID-19 (TCRdb year 2020). In terms of the full investigation: Samples from collaborators originated in the United States, Italy and Spain and spanned both the acute and convalescent phases of COVID-19. The sample metadata nearly always contained a de-identified subject ID, COVID-19 status, age in years and sex. HLA class I and class II types, where available, came from metadata supplied by the sample provider rather than from assay-based typing. The material from the prospective study consisted of cDNA or gDNA derived from T cells, B-cell-depleted T cells, or PBMCs. The repertoires were released in a freely available public database meant as a resource for research on the immune response to SARS-CoV-2. Subjects who had been exposed to COVID-19, were actively infected with it, or had recovered from it provided the deeply sampled blood TCRbeta repertoires that made up the dataset. Samples were obtained from the ongoing ImmuneRACE study (first 160 participants) and from approximately 1,200 subjects provided by 6 global collaborators.

Results and caveats for the whole study, not just this receptor: The amount of clinical and demographic metadata varied by source and participant and was provided uncurated.

Note on this clone: The target of this receptor is not known. Per-base quality was not reported, and no clone a single base away is much larger than it.

The CDR3 covers 16 residues, taking in both the cysteine and the phenylalanine. The DNA shown is the 48-base CDR3, in frame from base 1. CDR1 and CDR2, looked up from the germline V gene, are KGHDR and SFDVKD. V loses 3 bases of germline sequence and J loses 0 bases, and the interval between the two ends is 11 bases. TCRbeta CDR3 regions were amplified from genomic DNA by means of the immunoSEQ Assay, a bias-controlled multiplex PCR. Regarding the original processing steps: The number of nucleated cells in each sample was estimated by amplification of reference gene primers within the assay. To quantify the absolute abundance of each unique TCRbeta CDR3 rearrangement, sequence reads were collapsed and filtered. Productive Simpson clonality was computed per sample as the square root of Simpson's diversity index over productive rearrangements. Imported from immuneACCESS, the table was reduced by TCRdb to in-frame sequences with V and J called. These copies leave out some clones; in studies compared against another copy, an unresolved V gene accounts for under half, and the cause of the remainder is not known. That table gives V, J and clone size, and the DNA gave D and trimming. The sample table contains about 210,000 clones; only one count was recorded for about four fifths of them. Jointly, the top ten make up 7.5% to 9% of the sample.

Whole blood was collected in K2EDTA tubes by collaborating institutions according to the institutions' own protocols. Collaborator samples were shipped for TCRbeta analysis as frozen whole blood, isolated PBMCs, or DNA extracted from either sample type. Here the chain combines TRBV24-1 and TRBJ2-1; a tentative D call is TRBD2 (6 bases match). The sequencing sample was made of peripheral blood. The TCR originated in a woman in her forties or fifties with acute or convalescent COVID-19. The CDR3 loop reads CATSDPGLNSYNEQFF. The bases are TGTGCCACCAGTGATCCGGGACTCAACTCCTACAATGAGCAGTTCTTC.